This T cell receptor (beta chain) was sequenced for a study of blood T cell repertoires in COVID-19. Study summary: The study drew acute and convalescent COVID-19 samples from the United States, Italy and Spain.

This CDR3 contains 15 residues. CDR1 MDHEN and CDR2 SYDVKM come from the germline V gene. Trimming removed 5 bases at V and 0 bases at J, with 13 bases between. The authors' processing: Quantification of nucleated cells was approximated via reference gene primer amplification. Produced via immunoSEQ multiplex PCR; TCRdb's table is partial and in-frame only. From that table come the V and J calls and clone size; the DNA was used to work out D and trimming. Of 500,000 to 600,000 clones detected, around 90% appear once; the ten largest clones hold under 8.5%. The source material was peripheral blood. This clonotype was obtained from a woman aged 45-65 years with COVID-19, enrolled during active disease. V usage is TRBV28 and J usage is TRBJ2-5; D is perhaps TRBD2 (7 bases). CDR3 sequence reads: CASSGGGGYQETQYF. CDR3 DNA: TGTGCCAGCAGTGGGGGCGGGGGATACCAAGAGACCCAGTACTTC.